What follows describes a single T cell receptor beta chain. Its specific antigen is unknown. Base-call qualities are not available, and no considerably larger clone is one nucleotide away. The data belong to a study of vaccination effects on CD4 cells after COVID-19 (dated by TCRdb to 2022 to 2024). Background for the entire study: Two doses of either the BNT162b2 or the mRNA-1273 mRNA SARS-CoV-2 vaccine were administered to participants. In both COVID-19 convalescent patients and infection-naive vaccine recipients, the study compared SARS-CoV-2 spike-specific CD4+ TCR repertoires from before mRNA vaccination with those from after it. The full study included 10 COVID-19 convalescent patients and several SARS-CoV-2-naive healthy vaccine recipients. In the study, cultures from other donors were sequenced using the Oncomine TCR Beta short-read assay on an Illumina iSeq 100. What the study reported, not specific to this receptor: Both infection-induced and vaccine-induced clones contracted markedly at late post-vaccination timepoints, which is consistent with waning T cell responses. In healthy vaccine recipients, vaccine-induced clones were almost all SARS-CoV-2 mono-reactive, with only 1 of 255 being cross-reactive with common cold coronaviruses. Only a small number of convalescent patients were included, and no early post-infection timepoints were available, which limited the study.

In the ViraFEST assay, PBMC were stimulated with viral peptide pools, and antigen-specific CD4+ T cell clonotypes were then identified by expansion using TCR sequencing. After about 9 days of culture, CD4+ T cells were isolated with the EasySep CD4+ T cell isolation kit. Negative nucleocapsid antibody results before and after vaccination confirmed that the healthy vaccine recipients had no prior SARS-CoV-2 infection. Over 1.5 million PBMC per well were cultured with approximately 10 ug/ml peptides in IMDM containing around 5% human AB serum, around 10 IU/ml IL-2 and gentamicin. Half of the culture medium was replaced with fresh IL-2-containing medium on days 3 and 7. Each peptide stimulation condition was cultured in triplicate wells unless otherwise noted. Using Ficoll-Paque Plus gradient centrifugation, PBMC were separated from whole blood and then either used fresh or cryopreserved at -140C. The overlapping peptide pools covered the spike proteins of SARS-CoV-2 and of the common cold coronaviruses HCoV-NL63, HCoV-OC43 and HCoV-229E. The QIAamp micro DNA kit was used to extract genomic DNA from the cultured CD4+ T cells.

Libraries were built with the immunoSEQ multiplex PCR assay. DNA from the CD4+ T cells that had been cultured and isolated underwent TCR beta CDR3 sequencing. The original pipeline was this. The analysis removed non-productive TCR sequences, trimmed reads to the CDR3 region, and retained only CDR3s that were 7 or more amino acids long. Antigen-specific clonotypes were identified with the MANAFEST web app by comparing expansion in peptide wells against reference cultures. For clones to be considered positive, expansion at FDR<0.05 versus reference and all other wells, an odds ratio above 5, and a frequency above 0.1% in two replicate wells were required. A clonotype was called cross-reactive if it was significantly expanded both in SARS-CoV-2 spike wells and in at least one common cold coronavirus spike condition. Using the stringdist R package, CDR3 similarity was measured by Levenshtein distance, and unrooted trees were constructed with ape in R 3.6.1. TCRdb mirrors the immuneACCESS table, restricted to in-frame sequences. Some clones are absent from its copies; in checked studies, under half trace to an unresolved V gene, and the reason for the others is unknown. V, J and clone size reflect that table, while D and trimming were determined from the DNA. For this sample the table gives some 22,000 clones, of which about 69% were detected only once. The top ten clonotypes cover 26% of the sample.

After removal of 0 bases from V and 0 bases from J, the junction retains 5 bases not matched to a gene. The CDR3 numbers 18 residues from cysteine through phenylalanine. CDR3 DNA is the only sequence kept; it has 54 bases, read in frame from the first base. CDR1 is given as LGHNA and CDR2 as YNFKEQ, both from the germline V gene. Sequencing used CD4+ T cells from PBMCs cultured with HCoV-NL63 spike peptides, obtained before COVID-19 vaccination. Reading the label with the study, this specimen's cell subset or site is: HCoV-NL63 spike overlapping peptide pool stimulation. The sequence was obtained from a human donor who received a COVID-19 vaccine. The receptor chain draws on TRBV4-2 and TRBJ2-1; 10 of the junction bases match TRBD2. The encoded CDR3 is CASSQEPLAGGSYNEQFF. The nucleotide sequence reads TGTGCCAGCAGCCAAGAGCCATTAGCGGGGGGCTCCTACAATGAGCAGTTCTTC.